A selection of T cell receptor beta chains follows, all from one sample in a study of T cells expressing NK-cell markers. TCRdb re-called the 5' RACE reads; every CDR3 protein appears as one record, without DNA. Its clone listing holds around 550,000 distinct CDR3 sequences. The sample taken for sequencing was blood T cells: a sorted CD56 or NKG2C T cell subset, CD4+ or CD8+ T cells, or bulk PBMC T cells (not recorded which). The receptors derive from a man younger than 30 in good health. Both conserved end residues are part of each CDR3. Fields, in order: J gene, V gene, CDR3 protein.

TRBJ2-3	TRBV4-3	CASSRVSTDTQYF
TRBJ2-3	TRBV7-8	CASSLKGLAGSDTQYF
TRBJ2-3	TRBV28	CASSPVQVAVADTQYF
TRBJ2-2	TRBV7-9	CASSSPRAGELFF
TRBJ2-3	TRBV6-5	CATTSPGATQYF
TRBJ2-5	TRBV5-1	CASSPGLAGETQYF
TRBJ2-3	TRBV5-1	CASSIYRGSTDTQYF
TRBJ1-2	TRBV27	CASSLVAGGYGYTF
TRBJ2-1	TRBV12-3/TRBV12-4	CASSLESGGEQFF
TRBJ2-3	TRBV20-1	CSAEGEAVSSADTQYF
TRBJ1-2	TRBV27	CASSSRQGINGYTF
TRBJ2-7	TRBV21-1	CASDFDRAPYEQYF
TRBJ1-2	TRBV5-1	CASSLDSGPSRGGYTF
TRBJ2-2	TRBV4-2	CASSPRGRDTGELFF
TRBJ2-3	TRBV20-1	CSARDLQGATDTQYF
TRBJ2-1	TRBV4-2	CASSQDIKAKQFF
TRBJ2-1	TRBV12-3/TRBV12-4	CASKYTGSSYNEQFF
TRBJ1-1	TRBV6-5	CASSSAGHVTEAFF
TRBJ2-1	TRBV5-1	CASSRGPHEQFF
TRBJ2-7	TRBV15	CATSRDPGGTGRAEQYF
TRBJ2-4	TRBV15	CATSSTGLAKNIQYF
TRBJ1-2	TRBV6-5	CASREKGGYTF
TRBJ2-1	TRBV9	CASSVAAMGPPRHEQFF
TRBJ1-3	TRBV12-5	CASGLVLAGTGNTIYF
TRBJ2-1	TRBV7-9	CASSLAQASGPYNEQFF
TRBJ2-1	TRBV7-9	CASSLVFGTGGFGEQFF
TRBJ2-1	TRBV7-2	CASSTHRDLNSYNEQFF